This T cell receptor beta chain stems from a study of cytotoxic CD8 clonotypes in ibrutinib-treated CLL. Study-wide context: Treatment had run for a median about 12 months, range 6 to 36, when response samples were taken. The study's findings and limits: Progressing patients had sampling times that differed from those of sustained-remission patients. Having risen at ibrutinib response, clonality had fallen back toward baseline by progression.

This clone was seen a few times. Its antigen is unknown. TCRdb keeps only in-frame clones here, not all; method: immunoSEQ multiplex PCR. The sample lists 120,000 to 150,000 clones, approximately 80% occurring once. V dropped 6 bases and J dropped 5; count of bases not matched to a gene: 9. Per germline, CDR1 MNHEY and CDR2 SVGAGI. The CDR3 covers 14 residues. Sequencing used PBMCs, obtained after 12 months of ibrutinib treatment. The genes are TRBV6-5 and TRBJ1-2, with TRBD1 identical over 7 bases. This TCR was recovered from a human donor with chronic lymphocytic leukemia. Here the CDR3 DNA reads TGTGCCAGCAGCCGCTCCGGGACAGCGTATGGCTACACCTTC. It specifies CASSRSGTAYGYTF.